The subject of this entry is one T cell receptor beta chain. The CDR3 is made up of 13 amino acids. V was trimmed by 6 bases and J by 0 bases, leaving 8 bases between them. Per germline, CDR1 MNHNS and CDR2 SASEGT. The record originates from a study of vaccination and CD4 T cells after COVID-19. TCRdb recomputed calls from the PCR reads with MiXCR, one row per CDR3 protein. The table has approximately 19,000 distinct CDR3 sequences, about three fifths seen once; the top ten hold 1% to 1.3%. The receptor was derived from a human donor who had recovered from COVID-19. The specimen comprised CD4+ T cells from blood, sampled after SARS-CoV-2 vaccination. The J gene is TRBJ1-1, the V gene TRBV6-1; D remains ambiguous. CDR3 nucleotides: TGTGCCAGCAGCACGACCGTGAACACTGAAGCTTTCTTT. Its protein is CASSTTVNTEAFF.